This TCR beta chain was documented in a study of cytomegalovirus exposure and HLA in healthy donors. PCR used 60 Vbeta primers and 13 Jbeta primers. Sequenced by immunoSEQ multiplex PCR; TCRdb stores in-frame clones only, minus some. The sample lists about 100,000 clones, 83% seen once, with 2.5% to 3% in the top ten. The V end lost 4 bases, the J end lost 4 bases, and 17 bases lay between the germline ends. Germline assignment: CDR1 SGHRS and CDR2 YFSETQ. This CDR3 is built from 15 residues. The V and J genes are TRBV5-1 and TRBJ2-5; D is perhaps TRBD1 (6 bases). The receptor was derived from a man in his forties or fifties in good health and CMV-seronegative. Input material: PBMCs. The CDR3 loop reads CASSVEGVSSETQYF. In nucleotides, the CDR3 is TGCGCCAGCAGCGTCGAGGGGGTCTCTTCAGAGACCCAGTACTTC.